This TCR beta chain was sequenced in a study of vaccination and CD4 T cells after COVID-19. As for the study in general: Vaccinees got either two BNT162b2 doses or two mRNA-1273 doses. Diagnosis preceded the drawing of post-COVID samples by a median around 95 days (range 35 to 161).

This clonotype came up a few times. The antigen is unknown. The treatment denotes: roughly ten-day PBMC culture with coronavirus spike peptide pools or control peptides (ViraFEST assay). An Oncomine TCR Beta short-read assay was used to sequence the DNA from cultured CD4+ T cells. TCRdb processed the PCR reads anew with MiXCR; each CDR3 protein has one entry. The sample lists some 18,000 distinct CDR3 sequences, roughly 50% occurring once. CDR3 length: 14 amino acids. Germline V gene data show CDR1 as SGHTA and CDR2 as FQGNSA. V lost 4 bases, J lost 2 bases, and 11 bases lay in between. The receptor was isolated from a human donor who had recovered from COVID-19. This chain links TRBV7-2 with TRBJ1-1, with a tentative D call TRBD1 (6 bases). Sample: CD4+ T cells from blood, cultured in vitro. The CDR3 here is CASSSTGINTEAFF. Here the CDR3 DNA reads TGTGCCAGCAGCTCGACAGGAATTAACACTGAAGCTTTCTTT.